Many counts were recorded for the clone carrying this T cell receptor (beta chain). Data came from immunoSEQ multiplex PCR; TCRdb stores just in-frame clones and leaves some out. The sample records more than 300,000 clones, 83% being singletons. The data stem from a study of blood T cell repertoires in COVID-19. V shed 5 bases, J shed 2 bases, and the junction held 6 bases outside the gene matches. CDR1 and CDR2 (germline): SGHTA, FQGTGA. The CDR3 runs 15 residues. This sequence was found in a woman aged 45-60 years with acute or convalescent COVID-19. Sequencing was done on a sample of peripheral blood. The chain combines TRBV7-3 with TRBJ1-2, with TRBD1 matching over 9 bases. CDR3 protein: CASSPGQGKNYGYTF. CDR3 DNA sequence: TGTGCCAGCAGCCCCGGACAGGGGAAGAACTATGGCTACACCTTC. The complete variable domain, with remaining parts taken from reference TRBV7-3 and TRBJ1-2, reads GAGVSQTPSNKVTEKGKYVELRCDPISGHTALYWYRQSLGQGPEFLIYFQGTGAADDSGLPNDRFFAVRPEGSVSTLKIQRTERGDSAVYLCASSPGQGKNYGYTFGSGTRLTVV.